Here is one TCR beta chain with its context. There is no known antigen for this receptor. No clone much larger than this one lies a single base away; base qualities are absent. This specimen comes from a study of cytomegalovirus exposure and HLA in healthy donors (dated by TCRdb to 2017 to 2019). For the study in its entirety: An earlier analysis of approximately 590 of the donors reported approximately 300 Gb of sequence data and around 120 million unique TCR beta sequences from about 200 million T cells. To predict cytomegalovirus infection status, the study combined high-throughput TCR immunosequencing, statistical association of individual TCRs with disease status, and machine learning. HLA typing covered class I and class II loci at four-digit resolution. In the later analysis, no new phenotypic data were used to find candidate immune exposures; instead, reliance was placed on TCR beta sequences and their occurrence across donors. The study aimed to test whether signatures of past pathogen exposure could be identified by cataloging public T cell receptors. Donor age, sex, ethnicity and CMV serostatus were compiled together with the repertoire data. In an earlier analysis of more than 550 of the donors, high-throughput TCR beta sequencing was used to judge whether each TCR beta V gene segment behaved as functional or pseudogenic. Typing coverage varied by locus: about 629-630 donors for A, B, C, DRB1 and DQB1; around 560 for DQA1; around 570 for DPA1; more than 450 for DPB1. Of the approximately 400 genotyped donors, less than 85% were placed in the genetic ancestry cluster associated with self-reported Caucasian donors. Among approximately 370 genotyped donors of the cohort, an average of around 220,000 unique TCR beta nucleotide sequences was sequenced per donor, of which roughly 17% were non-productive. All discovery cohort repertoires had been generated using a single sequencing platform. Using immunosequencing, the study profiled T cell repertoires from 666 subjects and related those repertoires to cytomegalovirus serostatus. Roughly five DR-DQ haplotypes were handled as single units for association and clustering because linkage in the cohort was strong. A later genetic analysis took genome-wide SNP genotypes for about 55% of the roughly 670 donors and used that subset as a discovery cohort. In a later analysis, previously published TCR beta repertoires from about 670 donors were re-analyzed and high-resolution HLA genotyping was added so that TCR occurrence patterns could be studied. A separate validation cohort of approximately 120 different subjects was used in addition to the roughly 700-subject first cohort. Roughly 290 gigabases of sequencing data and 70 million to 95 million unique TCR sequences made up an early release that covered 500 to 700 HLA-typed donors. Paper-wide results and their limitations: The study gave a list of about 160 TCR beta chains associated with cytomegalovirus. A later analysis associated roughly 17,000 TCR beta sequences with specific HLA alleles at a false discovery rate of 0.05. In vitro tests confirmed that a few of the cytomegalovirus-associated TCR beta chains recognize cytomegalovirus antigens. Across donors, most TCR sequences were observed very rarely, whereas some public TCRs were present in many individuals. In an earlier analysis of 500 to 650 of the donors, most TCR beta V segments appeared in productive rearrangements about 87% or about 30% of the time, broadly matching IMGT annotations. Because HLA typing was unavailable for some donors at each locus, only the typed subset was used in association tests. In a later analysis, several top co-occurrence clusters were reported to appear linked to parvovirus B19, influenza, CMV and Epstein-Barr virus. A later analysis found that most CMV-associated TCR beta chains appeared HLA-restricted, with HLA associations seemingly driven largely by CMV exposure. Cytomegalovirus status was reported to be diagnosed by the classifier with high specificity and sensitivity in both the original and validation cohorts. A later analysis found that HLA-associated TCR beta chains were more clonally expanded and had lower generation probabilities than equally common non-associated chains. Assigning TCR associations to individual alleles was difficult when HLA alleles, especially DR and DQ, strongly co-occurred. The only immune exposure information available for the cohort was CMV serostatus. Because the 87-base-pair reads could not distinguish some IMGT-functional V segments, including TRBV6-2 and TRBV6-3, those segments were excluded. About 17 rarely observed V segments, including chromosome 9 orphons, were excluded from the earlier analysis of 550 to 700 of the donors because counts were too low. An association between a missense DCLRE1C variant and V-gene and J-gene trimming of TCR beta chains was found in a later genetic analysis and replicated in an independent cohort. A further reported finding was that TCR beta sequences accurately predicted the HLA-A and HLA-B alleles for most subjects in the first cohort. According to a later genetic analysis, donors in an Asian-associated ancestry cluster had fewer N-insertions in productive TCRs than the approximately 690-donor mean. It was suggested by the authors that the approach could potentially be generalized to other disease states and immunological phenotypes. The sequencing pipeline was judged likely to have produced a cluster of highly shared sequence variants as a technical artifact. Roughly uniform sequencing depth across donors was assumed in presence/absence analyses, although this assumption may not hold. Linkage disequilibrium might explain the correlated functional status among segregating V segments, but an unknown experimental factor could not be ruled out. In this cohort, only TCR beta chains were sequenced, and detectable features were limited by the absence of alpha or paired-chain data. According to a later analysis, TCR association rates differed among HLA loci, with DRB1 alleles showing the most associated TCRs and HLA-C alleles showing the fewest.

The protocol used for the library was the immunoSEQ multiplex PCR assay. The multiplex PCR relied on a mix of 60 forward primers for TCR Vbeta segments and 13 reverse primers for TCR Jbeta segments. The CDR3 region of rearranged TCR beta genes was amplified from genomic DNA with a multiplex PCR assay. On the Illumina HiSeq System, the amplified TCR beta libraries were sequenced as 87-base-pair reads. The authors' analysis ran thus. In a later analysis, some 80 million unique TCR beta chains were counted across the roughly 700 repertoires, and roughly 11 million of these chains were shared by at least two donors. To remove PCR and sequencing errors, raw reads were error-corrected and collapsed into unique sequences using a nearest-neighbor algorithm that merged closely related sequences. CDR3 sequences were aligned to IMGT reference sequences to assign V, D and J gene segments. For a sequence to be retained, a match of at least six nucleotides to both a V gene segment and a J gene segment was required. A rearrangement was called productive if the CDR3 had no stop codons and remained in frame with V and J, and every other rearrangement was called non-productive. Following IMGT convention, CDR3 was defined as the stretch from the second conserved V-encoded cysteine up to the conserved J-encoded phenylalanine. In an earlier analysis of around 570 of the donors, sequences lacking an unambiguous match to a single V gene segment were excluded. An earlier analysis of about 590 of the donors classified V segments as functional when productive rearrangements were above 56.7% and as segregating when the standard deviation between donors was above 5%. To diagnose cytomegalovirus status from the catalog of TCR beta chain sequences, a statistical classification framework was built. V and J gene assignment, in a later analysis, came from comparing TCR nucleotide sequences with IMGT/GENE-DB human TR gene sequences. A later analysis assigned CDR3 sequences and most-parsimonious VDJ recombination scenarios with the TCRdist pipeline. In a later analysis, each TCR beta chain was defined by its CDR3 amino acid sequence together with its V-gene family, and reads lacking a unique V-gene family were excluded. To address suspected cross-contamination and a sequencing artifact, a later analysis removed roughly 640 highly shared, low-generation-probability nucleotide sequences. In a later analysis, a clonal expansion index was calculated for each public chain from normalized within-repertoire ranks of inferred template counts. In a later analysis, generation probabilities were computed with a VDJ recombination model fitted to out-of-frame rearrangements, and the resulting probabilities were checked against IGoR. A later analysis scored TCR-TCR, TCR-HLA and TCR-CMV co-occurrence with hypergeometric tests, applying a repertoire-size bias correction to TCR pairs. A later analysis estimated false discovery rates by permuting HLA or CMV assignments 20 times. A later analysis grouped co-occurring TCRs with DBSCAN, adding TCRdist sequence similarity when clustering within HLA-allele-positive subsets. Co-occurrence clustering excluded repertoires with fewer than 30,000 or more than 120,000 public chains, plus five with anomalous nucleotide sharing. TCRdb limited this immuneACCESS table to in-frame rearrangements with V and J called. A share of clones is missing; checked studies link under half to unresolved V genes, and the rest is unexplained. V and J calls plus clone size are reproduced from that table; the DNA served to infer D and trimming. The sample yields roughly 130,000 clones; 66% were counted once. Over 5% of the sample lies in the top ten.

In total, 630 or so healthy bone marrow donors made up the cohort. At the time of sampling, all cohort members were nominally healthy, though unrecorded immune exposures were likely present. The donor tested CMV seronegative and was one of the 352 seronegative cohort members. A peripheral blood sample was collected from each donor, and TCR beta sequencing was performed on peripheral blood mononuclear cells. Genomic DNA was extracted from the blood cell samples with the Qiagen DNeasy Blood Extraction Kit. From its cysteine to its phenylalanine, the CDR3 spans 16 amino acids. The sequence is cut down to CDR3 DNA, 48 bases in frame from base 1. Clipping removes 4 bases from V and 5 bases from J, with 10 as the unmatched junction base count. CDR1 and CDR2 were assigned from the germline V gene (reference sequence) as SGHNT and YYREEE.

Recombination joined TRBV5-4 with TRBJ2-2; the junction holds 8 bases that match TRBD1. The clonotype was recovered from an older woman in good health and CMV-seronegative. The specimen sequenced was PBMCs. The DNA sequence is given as TGTGCCAGCAGCCGTCCAGGGGGCGCGGGAACCGGGGAGCTGTTTTTT. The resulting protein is CASSRPGGAGTGELFF.